The 20 T cell receptor beta chains listed next were all sequenced from one sample in a study of T cells after yellow fever vaccination. TCRdb used MiXCR to reprocess the 5' RACE reads, holding one entry per CDR3 protein. The sample records around 610,000 distinct CDR3 sequences, roughly 13% being singletons. The sequencing used PBMCs, collected on the day of the yellow fever booster vaccination. Receptors originate from a young man who received the YFV17D yellow fever vaccine.

The rearrangement joins TRBV7-9 to TRBJ1-1; D not resolved. This CDR3 has 12 residues. The germline V and J ends were trimmed by 9 bases and 8 bases, with 16 bases remaining between them. Germline V gives CDR1 SEHNR, CDR2 FQNEAQ (reference sequence). The CDR3 loop reads CASSGAGREAFF. The CDR3 DNA reads TGTGCCAGTTCCGGAGCGGGGAGGGAAGCTTTCTTT.

This clonotype came up a few times. This chain connects TRBV10-3 to TRBJ2-1; TRBD1 agrees at 9 bases. Losses at the gene ends were 8 bases for V and 3 bases for J; bases not matched to a gene: 2. There are 13 residues in the CDR3. CDR1 and CDR2 from the germline V gene are ENHRY and SYGVKD. CDR3 bases: TGTGCCATCCGGGACAGGGTCTACAATGAGCAGTTCTTC. Translating gives CAIRDRVYNEQFF.

This clonotype was seen ten or more times. The rearrangement joins TRBV18 to TRBJ1-5; D remains unclear. The CDR3 length is 13 residues. Between the trimmed V and J ends, which lost 2 bases and 6 bases, there was a span of 8 bases. CDR1 and CDR2 (germline): KGHSH, LQKENI. The CDR3 bases are TGTGCCAGCTCACCAGGGGTTGGTCAGCCCCAGCATTTT. This sequence encodes CASSPGVGQPQHF.

This clonotype occurred many times. This chain joins TRBV20-1 and TRBJ2-7, with TRBD1 identical over 9 bases. The CDR3 runs to 13 residues. Trimming took 7 bases from V and 3 from J; bases not matched to a gene: 7. Looked up from germline, CDR1 is DFQATT and CDR2 is SNEGSKA (reference sequence). The CDR3 here is CSVPGTGHYEQYF. The CDR3 nucleotides read TGCAGTGTCCCCGGGACAGGGCACTACGAGCAGTACTTC.

This clonotype has more than one count but fewer than ten. The gene calls are TRBV3-1 and TRBJ2-2; 9 nucleotides agree with TRBD1. J gave up 7 bases and V 1 base, and 7 bases lay outside the gene matches. The CDR3 spans 16 residues. CDR1 LGHDT and CDR2 YNNKEL come from the germline V gene (reference sequence). CDR3: CASSQGRQGVNGELFF. CDR3 coding DNA: TGTGCCAGCAGCCAAGGTCGACAGGGGGTGAACGGGGAGCTGTTTTTT.

V and J are TRBV20-1 and TRBJ2-7; 9 nucleotides line up with TRBD1. The CDR3 covers 13 residues. The trim removed 5 bases at V and 1 base at J, leaving 3 bases unmatched. Germline assignment: CDR1 DFQATT and CDR2 SNEGSKA (reference sequence). CDR3 nucleotides: TGCAGTGCTGGACAGGGGAGGTCCTACGAGCAGTACTTC. Protein: CSAGQGRSYEQYF.

This clonotype has a handful of counts. The chain carries TRBV12-3 or TRBV12-4 and TRBJ1-2; tentative D call: TRBD1 (6 bases). Trimming pared 5 bases from V and 3 bases from J, leaving 19 bases between. The CDR3 has 16 amino acids. The CDR3: CASSRSGTSTHYGYTF. The CDR3 nucleotides are TGTGCCAGCAGTCGCTCCGGGACAAGTACACACTATGGCTACACCTTC.

This clonotype has a handful of counts. This rearrangement joins TRBV6-2 or TRBV6-3 to TRBJ2-7; 7 nucleotides match TRBD1. This CDR3 is 15 amino acids long. V was clipped by 6 bases and J by 7 bases; unmatched bases: 15. In germline, CDR1 is MNHEY, CDR2 SVGEGT. The CDR3 spells CASSRRQGLTGEQYF. The CDR3 DNA reads TGTGCCAGCAGCCGAAGACAGGGATTGACTGGGGAGCAGTACTTC.

This clonotype was found a few times. The chain is built from TRBV12-3 or TRBV12-4 and TRBJ2-2; no reliable D call. V was trimmed by 2 bases and J by 4 bases, leaving 8 bases between them. This CDR3 region has 14 residues. The CDR3: CASSLQVVTGELFF. In DNA, the CDR3 is TGTGCCAGCAGTTTACAGGTGGTCACCGGGGAGCTGTTTTTT.

The chain links TRBV7-9 to TRBJ2-6; D gene unclear. Germline loops: CDR1 SEHNR, CDR2 FQNEAQ (reference sequence). CDR3 size: 15 residues. The V gene lost 5 bases and the J gene lost 0 bases, with 8 bases spanning the gap. The CDR3 DNA reads as TGTGCCAGCAGCGCCTCGGGCTCTGGGGCCAACGTCCTGACTTTC. Translation gives CASSASGSGANVLTF.

The rearrangement joins TRBV29-1 to TRBJ1-3; no definite D call. Germline V CDR1 and CDR2: SQVTM, ANQGSEA. V dropped 7 bases and J dropped 4 bases, with 8 bases sitting between them. This CDR3 is built from 11 residues. The CDR3 DNA reads as TGCAGCGCAGAGGAGGGAAACACCATATATTTT. Translated, it gives CSAEEGNTIYF. Drawing the rest from reference TRBV29-1 and TRBJ1-3, the complete variable domain is SAVISQKPSRDICQRGTSLTIQCQVDSQVTMMFWYRQQPGQSLTLIATANQGSEATYESGFVIDKFPISRPNLTFSTLTVSNMSPEDSSIYLCSAEEGNTIYFGEGSWLTVV.

This clonotype was detected ten times or more. This rearrangement joins TRBV10-3 to TRBJ2-7, with D hard to call. Germline V lookup: CDR1 ENHRY, CDR2 SYGVKD. The CDR3 runs to 13 residues. V was clipped by 3 bases and J by 3 bases, with 9 bases between them. CDR3 sequence reads: CAISDWSNYEQYF. As DNA, the CDR3 is TGTGCCATCAGTGATTGGTCTAACTACGAGCAGTACTTC.

The V call is TRBV15, the J call TRBJ2-1; D assignment may be TRBD1 or TRBD2 (5 bases each). The CDR3 is 13 residues long. Germline CDR1 and CDR2: LNHNV and YYDKDF (reference sequence). Trimming stripped 6 bases from V and 10 bases from J, with 16 bases between. CDR3 sequence (DNA): TGTGCCACCAGGCAGCCGGGACCCGAGGAGCAGTTCTTC. It encodes CATRQPGPEEQFF. The full variable domain, its missing parts supplied by reference TRBV15 and TRBJ2-1, is DAMVIQNPRYQVTQFGKPVTLSCSQTLNHNVMYWYQQKSSQAPKLLFHYYDKDFNNEADTPDNFQSRRPNTSFCFLDIRSPGLGDTAMYLCATRQPGPEEQFFGPGTRLTVL.

This clonotype was detected many times. Written as DNA, the CDR3 is TGTGCCAGCTCACTACAGCAAGAGACCCAGTACTTC. Translating it yields CASSLQQETQYF. The J gene is TRBJ2-5, the V gene TRBV18; D is uncertain. Trimming removed 4 bases at V and 2 bases at J, with 5 bases between. The length of the CDR3 is 12 residues. The V gene's germline CDR1 is KGHSH and CDR2 LQKENI.

The rearrangement joins TRBV18 to TRBJ2-3; D is undetermined. The V and J ends lost 1 base and 3 bases respectively, with 5 bases between them. The germline V gene has CDR1 KGHSH and CDR2 LQKENI. The CDR3 is made up of 13 amino acids. CDR3 protein: CASSPLQTDTQYF. The CDR3 coding sequence is TGTGCCAGCTCACCACTCCAGACAGATACGCAGTATTTT.

This clonotype has just a few counts. The chain joins TRBV28 to TRBJ1-4; TRBD1 is a possible D gene (6 bases). The V gene lost 7 bases and the J gene lost 7 bases, with 19 bases spanning the gap. Looked up from germline, CDR1 is MDHEN and CDR2 is SYDVKM. CDR3 length equals 15 residues. CDR3 coding DNA: TGTGCCAGCAAAAAAGGGGGGGCTTTCATTGAAAAACTGTTTTTT. Translated, it gives CASKKGGAFIEKLFF.

V and J are TRBV6-5 and TRBJ2-2; no clear D. CDR3 length equals 12 residues. The V gene's germline CDR1 is MNHEY and CDR2 SVGAGI. V lost 2 bases, J lost 6 bases, and 4 bases lay in between. This CDR3 is CASSYIAGELFF. The DNA of the CDR3 is TGTGCCAGCAGTTACATCGCCGGGGAGCTGTTTTTT.

The chain carries TRBV3-1 and TRBJ1-1; D might be TRBD1 (5 bases). The CDR3 has 14 residues. In germline, CDR1 is LGHDT, CDR2 YNNKEL (reference sequence). V was shortened by 1 base and J by 5 bases, with 11 bases between the two germline ends. The CDR3 loop is CASSQGAGATEAFF. DNA for the CDR3: TGTGCCAGCAGCCAAGGGGCTGGGGCTACTGAAGCTTTCTTT.

This clonotype was counted a few times. The chain uses TRBV29-1 and TRBJ1-4; 8 positions agree with TRBD1. Germline CDR1 is SQVTM and CDR2 is ANQGSEA. V lost 3 bases, J lost 8 bases, and 8 bases stayed unmatched. The CDR3 is 14 amino acids. The CDR3 coding sequence is TGCAGCGTTGAGATCAGGGGGCGGGGAGAAAAACTGTTTTTT. Amino acids: CSVEIRGRGEKLFF.

This clonotype has more than one count but fewer than ten. CDR3 in amino acids: CASSEGGSGLYEQYF. The DNA of the CDR3 is TGCGCCAGCAGTGAAGGCGGGAGCGGTCTGTACGAGCAGTACTTC. The chain recombines TRBV10-1 with TRBJ2-7, with 7 bases fitting TRBD2. CDR3 length equals 15 residues. The J segment lost 4 bases and the V segment lost 3 bases, leaving 9 bases of the junction unmatched. Germline lookup yields CDR1 WNHNN and CDR2 SYGVQD (reference sequence).